This T cell receptor beta chain derives from a study of blood T cell repertoires in COVID-19. Study context: Nucleic acid was either cDNA or gDNA, and it came from T cells, B-cell-depleted T cells, or PBMCs.

The data were produced by immunoSEQ multiplex PCR, yet TCRdb's version contains in-frame clones alone and is incomplete. The sample comprises roughly 150,000 clones, about 85% of which are singletons, and around 5% rests with the top ten. Seattle's enrolled individuals joined amid active infection and were then monitored longitudinally. CDR1 SGHNT and CDR2 YENEEA come from the germline V gene. J gave up 0 bases and V 0 bases, and 7 bases lay outside the gene matches. This CDR3 comprises 18 residues. This clone was counted only a few times. The chain employs TRBV11-3 and TRBJ2-2; 7 nucleotides line up with TRBD2. The material sequenced was peripheral blood. The sequence derives from a woman aged 45-65 years with COVID-19, enrolled during active disease. The CDR3 loop is CASSLEPTSVANTGELFF. DNA for the CDR3: TGTGCCAGCAGCTTAGAGCCTACTAGCGTCGCGAACACCGGGGAGCTGTTTTTT.